The 31 T cell receptor beta chains in this list originate from one sample, sequenced in a study of sequential checkpoint blockade in melanoma. Treatment meaning: randomized to nivolumab then ipilimumab (arm A) or the reverse (arm B). Sequencing used immunoSEQ multiplex PCR; TCRdb keeps in-frame clones, though not all of them. The sample has more than 20,000 clones; roughly four fifths are singletons. Sample: CD8+ T cells sorted from blood (inferred from file names), taken from a patient given nivolumab and ipilimumab in sequence. These receptors originate from a human donor with melanoma.

This clone was seen once. The chain links TRBV15 to TRBJ1-2; D ambiguous. The V end lost 0 bases, the J end lost 4 bases, and 12 bases lay between the germline ends. Germline loops: CDR1 LNHNV, CDR2 YYDKDF (reference sequence). This CDR3 is 15 amino acids long. The CDR3 loop is CATSRDYKEGYGYTF. The CDR3 coding sequence is TGTGCCACCAGCAGAGATTATAAGGAGGGCTATGGCTACACCTTC.

This clone was picked up a small number of times. The chain uses TRBV9 and TRBJ2-5; D gene uncertain. Germline V gene data show CDR1 as SGDLS and CDR2 as YYNGEE. The V gene lost 3 bases and the J gene lost 4 bases, with 7 bases spanning the gap. The CDR3 runs to 12 residues. As DNA, the CDR3 is TGTGCCAGCAGCGGCGGCGGAGAGACCCAGTACTTC. Translating it yields CASSGGGETQYF.

This chain links TRBV6-5 with TRBJ2-1, with D tentatively TRBD2 (6 bases). The CDR3 extends over 14 amino acids. The germline V and J ends were trimmed by 7 bases and 1 base, with 11 bases remaining between them. Germline V lookup: CDR1 MNHEY, CDR2 SVGAGI. The CDR3 DNA follows: TGTGCCAGCAAACCGACTAGTTCCTACAATGAGCAGTTCTTC. This codes for CASKPTSSYNEQFF.

CDR3 DNA: TGTGCCAGCAGTTCCGGGCGTGGGGCAAGTCGGAACATTCAGTACTTC. Protein product: CASSSGRGASRNIQYF. The rearrangement uses TRBV11-1 and TRBJ2-4; perhaps TRBD1 as D (5 bases). The V gene lost 6 bases and the J gene lost 7 bases, with 22 bases spanning the gap. The length of the CDR3 is 16 residues. The V gene's germline CDR1 is SGHAT and CDR2 FQDESV (reference sequence).

This chain joins TRBV28 and TRBJ2-1; tentative D call: TRBD1 (5 bases). The CDR3 sequence is 13 residues long. The V and J ends lost 2 bases and 7 bases respectively, with 9 bases between them. CDR1 is MDHEN, CDR2 SYDVKM, per germline. The CDR3 DNA reads as TGTGCCAGCAGTTTAACAGGAAAAAATGAGCAGTTCTTC. As protein: CASSLTGKNEQFF.

The chain couples TRBV19 to TRBJ2-2, with 9 positions matching TRBD1. V was pared by 3 bases and J by 6 bases, with 5 bases of the junction left unmatched. Germline assignment: CDR1 LNHDA and CDR2 SQIVND (reference sequence). The CDR3 is 15 amino acids. In DNA form, the CDR3 reads TGTGCCAGTAGTATGCAGGGACAGGGATCCGGGGAGCTGTTTTTT. It codes for CASSMQGQGSGELFF.

The CDR3 loop reads CASSPAGLAGVRWYF. The CDR3 region has the DNA TGTGCCAGCAGTCCAGCGGGACTAGCGGGAGTACGTTGGTACTTC. The V gene is TRBV27, the J gene TRBJ2-7; 14 bases are a match to TRBD2. Unmatched junction bases numbered 12, after V lost 5 bases and J lost 12 bases. The CDR3 has 15 amino acids. The germline gives CDR1 MNHEY, CDR2 SMNVEV (reference sequence).

This chain connects TRBV19 to TRBJ2-1, with 8 bases that match TRBD2. This CDR3 comprises 16 residues. Per germline, CDR1 LNHDA and CDR2 SQIVND (reference sequence). The J segment lost 0 bases and the V segment lost 6 bases, leaving 7 bases of the junction unmatched. CDR3 loop: CASSPGGPSSYNEQFF. Written as DNA, the CDR3 is TGTGCCAGTAGCCCGGGGGGGCCTAGCTCCTACAATGAGCAGTTCTTC.

The chain combines TRBV25-1 with TRBJ2-2; 10 bases agree with TRBD2. CDR1 is MGHDK, CDR2 SYGVNS, per germline. The V segment lost 2 bases and the J segment 1 base; nucleotides outside the gene matches: 1. This CDR3 comprises 16 residues. DNA of the CDR3: TGTGCCAGCAGTGAAAGGACTAGCGGGAACACCGGGGAGCTGTTTTTT. Its protein product is CASSERTSGNTGELFF.

The chain has TRBV18 and TRBJ2-2, with 7 bases lining up with TRBD1. The ends lost 3 bases at V and 6 bases at J; junction bases unmatched: 1. Germline CDR1 reads KGHSH; CDR2 reads LQKENI. The CDR3 runs 13 residues. The CDR3 DNA reads TGTGCCAGCTCACCTCAGGGGGCCGGGGAGCTGTTTTTT. Translation: CASSPQGAGELFF.

This clone was detected a few times. CDR3 DNA sequence: TGTGCCAGCAGCGAGGGTAGAAACAATGAGCAGTTCTTC. Encoded protein: CASSEGRNNEQFF. The rearrangement joins TRBV6-1 to TRBJ2-1, with a possible D match to TRBD2 (5 bases). V was pared by 6 bases and J by 5 bases, with 11 bases between. The CDR3 totals 13 residues. Germline V CDR1 and CDR2: MNHNS, SASEGT.

The rearrangement joins TRBV28 to TRBJ2-7, with 9 nucleotides matching TRBD2. CDR1 is MDHEN and CDR2 is SYDVKM in the germline V gene. The junction had 11 bases not matched to a gene; V was cut back by 6 bases and J by 2 bases. The CDR3 spans 16 residues. The CDR3 coding sequence is TGTGCCAGCAGAGCCTTCCCGGGACTAGCCCCCTACGAGCAGTACTTC. Translation gives CASRAFPGLAPYEQYF.

A remark on this clone: Other DNA sequences within the sample encode an identical CDR3. The rearrangement joins TRBV18 to TRBJ1-1, with TRBD1 identical over 7 bases. CDR1 and CDR2 (germline): KGHSH, LQKENI. The CDR3 has 14 residues. The ends lost 3 bases at V and 0 bases at J; junction bases unmatched: 1. Written as DNA, the CDR3 is TGTGCCAGCTCACCCGACAGGGTGAACACTGAAGCTTTCTTT. Translating gives CASSPDRVNTEAFF. Full variable domain (rest looked up from reference TRBV18 and TRBJ1-1): NAGVMQNPRHLVRRRGQEARLRCSPMKGHSHVYWYRQLPEEGLKFMVYLQKENIIDESGMPKERFSAEFPKEGPSILRIQQVVRGDSAAYFCASSPDRVNTEAFFGQGTRLTVV.

This chain connects TRBV14 to TRBJ2-6, with TRBD1 as a possible D gene (6 bases). The V end lost 4 bases, the J end lost 2 bases, and 18 bases lay between the germline ends. This CDR3 is 18 amino acids long. Per germline, CDR1 SGHDN and CDR2 FVKESK. CDR3 coding DNA: TGTGCCAGCAGCCCCGGAGGCAGGGGTAACACTGGGGCCAACGTCCTGACTTTC. It translates to CASSPGGRGNTGANVLTF.

The chain combines TRBV6-1 with TRBJ1-5; D possibly corresponds to TRBD1 (5 bases). Germline CDR1 reads MNHNS; CDR2 reads SASEGT. The CDR3 length is 15 residues. The V end lost 7 bases, the J end lost 2 bases, and 15 bases lay between the germline ends. The CDR3 DNA reads TGTGCCAGCAAGCTTACAAGGGGCGGCAATCAGCCCCAGCATTTT. Protein sequence: CASKLTRGGNQPQHF.

This clone turned up a few times. CDR3 residues: CASSLAPGQGLGYTF. In DNA, the CDR3 is TGCGCCAGCAGCTTGGCACCCGGACAGGGGCTAGGCTACACCTTC. This chain uses TRBV5-1 with TRBJ1-2; 9 bases map to TRBD1. The CDR3 sequence is 15 residues long. V lost 0 bases and J lost 8; bases outside the gene matches: 8. Germline values: CDR1 SGHRS, CDR2 YFSETQ.

V gene TRBV28 combines with J gene TRBJ2-7; 10 bases agree with TRBD1. V lost 6 bases and J lost 3; bases outside the gene matches: 8. Germline assignment: CDR1 MDHEN and CDR2 SYDVKM. This CDR3 spans 15 amino acids. CDR3 sequence reads: CASSRRDRGSYEQYF. CDR3 nucleotides: TGTGCCAGCAGCCGCCGGGACAGGGGTAGCTACGAGCAGTACTTC.

The CDR3 nucleotides are TGCGCCAGCAGCTTGGAAGGACTAGCTGACAATGAGCAGTTCTTC. Translation gives CASSLEGLADNEQFF. The rearrangement links TRBV5-1 to TRBJ2-1, with 8 bases matching TRBD2. CDR3 length equals 15 residues. Unmatched junction bases numbered 4, after V lost 0 bases and J lost 5 bases. CDR1 is SGHRS and CDR2 is YFSETQ in the germline V gene.

V and J are TRBV7-9 and TRBJ1-5, with D possibly TRBD1 on 6 matching bases. V lost 3 bases, J lost 2 bases, and 14 bases lay in between. The CDR3 runs 16 residues. The V gene's germline CDR1 is SEHNR and CDR2 FQNEAQ (reference sequence). The CDR3 DNA sequence: TGTGCCAGCAGCTTTATAGGGGGTCTGGGCAATCAGCCCCAGCATTTT. Translating it yields CASSFIGGLGNQPQHF.

There are a few counts of this clone. The rearrangement joins TRBV7-9 to TRBJ1-1; tentative D call: TRBD1 (5 bases). The ends were cut back, 6 bases at V and 2 bases at J, with 16 bases in the middle. Germline values: CDR1 SEHNR, CDR2 FQNEAQ (reference sequence). The CDR3 sequence is 15 residues long. This CDR3 reads CASRKGLPRNTEAFF. The DNA of the CDR3 is TGTGCCAGCAGAAAGGGACTACCTAGAAACACTGAAGCTTTCTTT.

The rearrangement links TRBV7-2 to TRBJ1-4, with D possibly matching TRBD1 (6 bases). Germline CDR1 is SGHTA and CDR2 is FQGNSA. The germline V and J ends were trimmed by 4 bases and 5 bases, with 17 bases remaining between them. The CDR3 is made up of 16 amino acids. This chain's CDR3 is CASSSRGGGSNEKLFF. CDR3 bases: TGTGCCAGCAGCTCCAGAGGGGGTGGATCCAATGAAAAACTGTTTTTT.

This clone has just one count. V gene TRBV27 combines with J gene TRBJ2-1; TRBD2 aligns across 13 bases. Germline-derived CDR1 and CDR2 are MNHEY and SMNVEV (reference sequence). The CDR3 has 14 residues. V dropped 6 bases and J dropped 10; count of bases not matched to a gene: 6. Written as DNA, the CDR3 is TGTGCCAGCAGCCGGACTAGCGGGAGCGGGGAGCAGTTCTTC. Translation: CASSRTSGSGEQFF.

V usage is TRBV15 and J usage is TRBJ2-6, with a weak D call TRBD1 (5 bases). The CDR3 length is 16 residues. CDR1 and CDR2 from the germline V gene are LNHNV and YYDKDF (reference sequence). Trimming removed 1 base from V and 0 bases from J, with 7 bases in between. CDR3 residues: CATSRARDSGANVLTF. CDR3 nucleotides: TGTGCCACCAGCAGAGCCAGGGACTCTGGGGCCAACGTCCTGACTTTC.

This clone has a single count. The gene calls are TRBV6-1 and TRBJ1-3; a weak D match, TRBD1 (5 bases). V lost 8 bases and J lost 0, with 11 bases in between. The CDR3 runs to 14 residues. The germline V gene encodes CDR1 MNHNS and CDR2 SASEGT. The CDR3 bases are TGTGCCAGCCGTAGACAGAGCTCTGGAAACACCATATATTTT. This sequence encodes CASRRQSSGNTIYF.

This clone was observed a few times. Other DNA sequences in the same sample also yield this CDR3. The chain has TRBV28 and TRBJ2-7; 10 nucleotides agree with TRBD2. The V gene end was trimmed by 3 bases and the J gene end by 0 bases; junction bases not matched to a gene: 5. The CDR3 runs 16 residues. CDR1 MDHEN and CDR2 SYDVKM come from the germline V gene. The CDR3 loop is CASSFYLAGVSYEQYF. The CDR3 DNA follows: TGTGCCAGCAGTTTCTATCTAGCGGGAGTCTCCTACGAGCAGTACTTC.

This chain links TRBV30 with TRBJ2-1; D is ambiguous. The V and J ends lost 2 bases and 8 bases respectively, with 7 bases between them. Germline CDR1 is GTSNPN and CDR2 is SVGIG (reference sequence). The CDR3 covers 11 residues. The CDR3, as DNA: TGTGCCTGGAGTTGGGCTGATGAGCAGTTCTTC. This codes for CAWSWADEQFF. The whole variable domain, remainder taken from reference TRBV30 and TRBJ2-1, is SQTIHQWPATLVQPVGSPLSLECTVEGTSNPNLYWYRQAAGRGLQLLFYSVGIGQISSEVPQNLSASRPQDRQFILSSKKLLLSDSGFYLCAWSWADEQFFGPGTRLTVL.

J is TRBJ2-7 and V is TRBV5-8; 8 nucleotides align to TRBD1. CDR1 is SGHTS, CDR2 YDEGEE, per germline. With V trimmed by 4 bases and J by 5 bases, 11 bases remained unmatched. The CDR3 contains 15 residues. CDR3 sequence (DNA): TGTGCCAGCAGCCCGGGGCGGACAGGGTCCAACGAGCAGTACTTC. Translation: CASSPGRTGSNEQYF.

The sample holds one count of this clone. The chain recombines TRBV28 with TRBJ2-1; 13 positions agree with TRBD2. Germline CDR1 MDHEN, CDR2 SYDVKM. V shed 5 bases, J shed 8 bases, and the junction held 3 bases outside the gene matches. The CDR3 totals 14 residues. The CDR3 nucleotides are TGTGCCAGCAGTACTAGCGGGAGGGAGGATGAGCAGTTCTTC. It codes for CASSTSGREDEQFF. Full variable domain (outside the CDR3, taken from reference TRBV28 and TRBJ2-1): DVKVTQSSRYLVKRTGEKVFLECVQDMDHENMFWYRQDPGLGLRLIYFSYDVKMKEKGDIPEGYSVSREKKERFSLILESASTNQTSMYLCASSTSGREDEQFFGPGTRLTVL.

J is TRBJ1-3 and V is TRBV12-1; the table names TRBD1, a call not compared with the DNA. TRBV12-1 is given as a pseudogene. The CDR3 extends over 13 amino acids. The CDR3 region is CASPRHSGNTIYF. CDR3 nucleotides: TGTGCCAGCCCGCGACACTCTGGAAACACCATATATTTT.

This chain links TRBV10-3 with TRBJ2-2; no clear D gene. Trimming took off 3 bases at V and 6 bases at J, with 14 bases between the two ends. CDR1 is ENHRY, CDR2 SYGVKD, per germline. The CDR3 runs to 15 residues. The CDR3 sequence is CAISERQIFAGELFF. Written as DNA, the CDR3 is TGTGCCATCAGTGAACGCCAGATTTTCGCCGGGGAGCTGTTTTTT.

Regarding this clone: At one of its ends the junction is not consistent with the germline gene, which may arise from a read error. This specimen includes other DNA sequences encoding the same CDR3. This sequence joins TRBV6-6 and TRBJ1-1; a possible D gene is TRBD1 (6 bases). Germline V lookup: CDR1 MNHNY, CDR2 SVGAGI (reference sequence). The length of the CDR3 is 15 residues. The CDR3 sequence is CASSYGQGKDTEAFF. DNA for the CDR3: TGTGCCAGCAGTTACGGGCAGGGGAAGGACACTGAGGCTTTCTTT.